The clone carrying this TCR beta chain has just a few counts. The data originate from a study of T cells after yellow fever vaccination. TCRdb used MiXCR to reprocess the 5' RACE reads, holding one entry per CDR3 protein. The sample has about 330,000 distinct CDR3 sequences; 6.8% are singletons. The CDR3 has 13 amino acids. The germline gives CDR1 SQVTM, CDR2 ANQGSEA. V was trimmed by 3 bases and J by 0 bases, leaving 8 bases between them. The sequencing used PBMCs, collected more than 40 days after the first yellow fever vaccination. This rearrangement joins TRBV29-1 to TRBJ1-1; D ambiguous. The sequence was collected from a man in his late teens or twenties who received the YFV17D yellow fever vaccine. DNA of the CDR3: TGCAGCGTTGAGTCCAGGCTGAACACTGAAGCTTTCTTT. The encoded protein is CSVESRLNTEAFF. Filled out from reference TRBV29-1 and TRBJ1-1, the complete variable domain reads SAVISQKPSRDICQRGTSLTIQCQVDSQVTMMFWYRQQPGQSLTLIATANQGSEATYESGFVIDKFPISRPNLTFSTLTVSNMSPEDSSIYLCSVESRLNTEAFFGQGTRLTVV.